The 10 T cell receptor beta chains in this list originate from one sample, sequenced in a study of T cells in Graves' hyperthyroidism and ophthalmopathy. Using RNA transcripts as the source, TCR beta CDR3 regions were amplified. The HTBI set primed first-round TCR CDR3 RT-PCR. TCRdb analysed the multiplex PCR reads with MiXCR anew, one entry per CDR3 protein. This sample has some 570,000 distinct CDR3 sequences, with roughly a sixth found just once. Sequencing used blood. The receptor set was obtained from a woman aged 18-29 years with Graves' ophthalmopathy.

This clonotype was seen at least ten times. The chain links TRBV24-1 to TRBJ2-1; D unclear. V was pared by 2 bases and J by 2 bases, with 6 bases between. This CDR3 has 14 amino acids. CDR1 is KGHDR, CDR2 SFDVKD, per germline. CDR3 sequence (DNA): TGTGCCACCAGTGATTCGGACCCCTACAATGAGCAGTTCTTC. As protein: CATSDSDPYNEQFF.

There are a few counts of this clonotype. The CDR3 DNA is TGTGCCAGCAGCCAAGCATGGCTAGCGGGCACAGATACGCAGTATTTT. It is translated as CASSQAWLAGTDTQYF. The V and J genes are TRBV4-2 and TRBJ2-3; 7 bases line up with TRBD2. J lost 1 base, V lost 1 base, and 5 bases had no gene match. This CDR3 is 16 amino acids long. Per germline, CDR1 LGHNA and CDR2 YNFKEQ.

This clonotype has at least ten counts. The genes are TRBV12-3 or TRBV12-4 and TRBJ1-6; 10 nucleotides agree with TRBD1. The CDR3 totals 15 residues. J lost 7 bases, V lost 5 bases, and 5 bases had no gene match. In nucleotides, the CDR3 is TGTGCCAGCAGTCCGGACAGGGGGAGGAATTCACCCCTCCACTTT. It is translated as CASSPDRGRNSPLHF.

This clonotype was seen repeatedly, ten times or more. Sequence at one end of the junction differs from germline and may be a read error. The chain recombines TRBV12-3 or TRBV12-4 with TRBJ1-3; no clear D. The length of the CDR3 is 14 residues. The CDR3 is CASTHTRQGTTIYF. Here the CDR3 DNA reads TGTGCCAGCACTCACACCCGACAAGGAACCACCATATATTTT.

The sample holds a few counts of this clonotype. The chain recombines TRBV29-1 with TRBJ2-7, with D perhaps given as TRBD1 or TRBD2 (5 bases each). Trimming shortened V by 7 bases and J by 2 bases, and 12 bases separated the two germline ends. The CDR3 contains 12 residues. Germline CDR1 is SQVTM and CDR2 is ANQGSEA. For the CDR3, the DNA is TGCAGCGGACAAGGGGACGCCTACGAGCAGTACTTC. It codes for CSGQGDAYEQYF.

This clonotype was observed many times. This chain links TRBV11-2 with TRBJ2-2; no reliable D call. Germline V gene sequence: CDR1 SGHAT, CDR2 FQNNGV. V was cut by 8 bases and J by 1 base, with 2 bases left in between. This CDR3 region has 11 residues. Here the CDR3 reads CASGNTGELFF. The CDR3 DNA reads as TGTGCCAGCGGGAACACCGGGGAGCTGTTTTTT.

Of note for this clonotype: Because the CDR3 is missing its conserved closing phenylalanine or tryptophan, this is likely a read error. The chain carries TRBV28 and TRBJ1-2; D not resolved. Germline loops: CDR1 MDHEN, CDR2 SYDVKM. Trimming stripped 5 bases from V and 0 bases from J, with 4 bases between. The CDR3 sequence is 12 residues long. CDR3 amino acids: CASSQSNYGYTL. In nucleotides, the CDR3 is TGTGCCAGCAGTCAGTCTAACTATGGCTACACCCTC.

The chain uses TRBV3-1 and TRBJ1-4; TRBD1 matches 7 bases. The CDR3 has 13 residues. The ends lost 7 bases at V and 7 bases at J; junction bases unmatched: 6. Looked up from germline, CDR1 is LGHDT and CDR2 is YNNKEL (reference sequence). DNA for the CDR3: TGTGCCAGCACCGACAGGGAAGTTGAAAAACTGTTTTTT. Its translation: CASTDREVEKLFF.

This clonotype was found once. This may be a read error: a much more frequent sequence differs by one nucleotide. Without the conserved terminal phenylalanine or tryptophan, this CDR3 likely stems from a read error. The chain links TRBV7-8 to TRBJ2-7, with 12 bases aligning to TRBD1. Trimming removed 6 bases from V and 3 bases from J; junction bases left unmatched: 6. Germline-derived CDR1 and CDR2 are SGHVS and FQNEAQ. This CDR3 spans 15 amino acids. The chain's CDR3 is CASSPRDRGHYEQYL. The CDR3 DNA follows: TGTGCCAGCAGTCCCCGGGACAGGGGGCACTACGAGCAGTACCTC.

The sample holds a few counts of this clonotype. The chain recombines TRBV6-1 with TRBJ2-5; unclear D gene. The V gene lost 6 bases and the J gene lost 10 bases, with 15 bases spanning the gap. The CDR3 has 12 amino acids. Germline V lookup: CDR1 MNHNS, CDR2 SASEGT. CDR3 amino acids: CASRHLNWVQYF. As DNA, the CDR3 is TGTGCCAGCAGGCACCTAAATTGGGTCCAGTACTTC.